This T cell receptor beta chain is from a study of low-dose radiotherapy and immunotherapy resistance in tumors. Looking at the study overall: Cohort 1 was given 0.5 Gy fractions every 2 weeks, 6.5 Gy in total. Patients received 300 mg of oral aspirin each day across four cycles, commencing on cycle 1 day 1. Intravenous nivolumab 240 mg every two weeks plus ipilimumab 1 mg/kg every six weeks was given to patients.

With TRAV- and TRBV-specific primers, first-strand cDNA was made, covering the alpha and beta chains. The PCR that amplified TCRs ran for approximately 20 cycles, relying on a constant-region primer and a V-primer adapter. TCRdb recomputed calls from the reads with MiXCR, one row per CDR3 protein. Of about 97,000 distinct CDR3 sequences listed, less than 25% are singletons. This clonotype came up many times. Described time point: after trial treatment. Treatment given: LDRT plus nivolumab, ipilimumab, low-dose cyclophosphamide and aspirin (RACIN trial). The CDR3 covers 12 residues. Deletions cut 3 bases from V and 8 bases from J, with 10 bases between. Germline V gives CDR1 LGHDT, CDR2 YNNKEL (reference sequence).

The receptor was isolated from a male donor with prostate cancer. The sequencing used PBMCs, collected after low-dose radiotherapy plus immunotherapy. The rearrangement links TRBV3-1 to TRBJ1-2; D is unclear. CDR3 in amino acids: CASSHGRTGYTF. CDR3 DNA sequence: TGTGCCAGCAGCCACGGCAGGACGGGCTACACCTTC.